These 19 T cell receptor beta chains were all obtained from the same sample, sequenced in a study of cytomegalovirus exposure and HLA in healthy donors. A multiplex PCR was run with 60 Vbeta primers and 13 Jbeta primers. TCRdb's copy holds only in-frame clones and misses some; the assay was immunoSEQ multiplex PCR. The listing contains 56,000 or so clones. The specimen was PBMCs. The receptors originated from a man aged 40-55 years in good health and CMV-seropositive.

The rearrangement joins TRBV6-1 to TRBJ2-3; TRBD1 might be the D (6 bases). The CDR3 loop spans 14 amino acids. Between the trimmed V and J ends, which lost 7 bases and 2 bases, there was a span of 13 bases. CDR1 is MNHNS and CDR2 is SASEGT in the germline V gene. For the CDR3, the DNA is TGTGCCAGCAACAGACAGGTTACCACAGATACGCAGTATTTT. This sequence encodes CASNRQVTTDTQYF.

The chain has TRBV27 and TRBJ1-1; D might be TRBD1 (5 bases). CDR3 length equals 14 residues. V was clipped by 5 bases and J by 1 base, with 11 bases between them. CDR1 is MNHEY and CDR2 is SMNVEV in the germline V gene (reference sequence). The CDR3 DNA is TGTGCCAGCAGTCGACAGAATGGGAACACTGAAGCTTTCTTT. Translating gives CASSRQNGNTEAFF.

The V and J genes are TRBV19 and TRBJ2-2; TRBD2 agrees at 10 bases. The germline CDR1 and CDR2 sequences are LNHDA and SQIVND (reference sequence). The V and J ends lost 3 bases and 4 bases, in that order; junction bases with no gene match: 8. CDR3 length: 17 residues. CDR3 in amino acids: CASSILLAGWGTGELFF. DNA for the CDR3: TGTGCCAGTAGTATTTTACTAGCGGGATGGGGCACCGGGGAGCTGTTTTTT.

The rearrangement links TRBV7-2 to TRBJ2-2; D may be TRBD2 (5 bases). This CDR3 has 14 amino acids. V was cut by 1 base and J by 8 bases, with 11 bases left in between. Per germline, CDR1 SGHTA and CDR2 FQGNSA. CDR3 residues: CASSLEWSGGELFF. For the CDR3, the DNA is TGTGCCAGCAGCTTAGAGTGGTCGGGGGGGGAGCTGTTTTTT.

The chain is built from TRBV5-6 and TRBJ2-2, with D perhaps matching TRBD1 (6 bases). This CDR3 is built from 19 residues. Germline-derived CDR1 and CDR2 are SGHDT and YYEEEE. The ends were cut back, 0 bases at V and 1 base at J, with 19 bases in the middle. CDR3 residues: CASSLDLKGDIMNTGELFF. Written as DNA, the CDR3 is TGTGCCAGCAGCTTGGACCTAAAAGGGGACATTATGAACACCGGGGAGCTGTTTTTT.

The genes are TRBV10-2 and TRBJ1-2; D call uncertain. The germline V and J ends were trimmed by 0 bases and 3 bases, with 5 bases remaining between them. The CDR3 loop spans 13 amino acids. The germline V gene encodes CDR1 WSHSY and CDR2 SAAADI. CDR3 in amino acids: CASSESRDYGYTF. The CDR3 nucleotides are TGCGCCAGCAGTGAGTCGAGAGACTATGGCTACACCTTC.

The gene calls are TRBV5-1 and TRBJ2-5, with D perhaps matching TRBD1 (5 bases). There are 13 residues in the CDR3. Trimming took 1 base from V and 2 from J, leaving 6 bases between them. In germline, CDR1 is SGHRS, CDR2 YFSETQ. The CDR3 reads CASSLYRQETQYF. DNA for the CDR3: TGCGCCAGCAGCTTGTACAGGCAAGAGACCCAGTACTTC.

This sequence joins TRBV6-1 and TRBJ2-7, with D possibly being TRBD2 (6 bases). The CDR3 is 14 residues long. The V gene's germline CDR1 is MNHNS and CDR2 SASEGT. V lost 1 base, J lost 6 bases, and 13 bases lay in between. The CDR3 DNA reads as TGTGCCAGCAGTGAAGGGGGGGAGTCCGGCGAGCAGTACTTC. Residues: CASSEGGESGEQYF.

The rearrangement uses TRBV2 and TRBJ2-5, with D possibly matching TRBD2 (5 bases). This CDR3 comprises 13 residues. V was trimmed by 6 bases and J by 5 bases, leaving 13 bases between them. Germline loops: CDR1 SNHLY, CDR2 FYNNEI. CDR3 DNA sequence: TGTGCCAGCAGCTTGTACGGGGAGGAGACCCAGTACTTC. Residues: CASSLYGEETQYF.

The gene calls are TRBV28 and TRBJ2-7; perhaps TRBD2 as D (6 bases). The germline V gene encodes CDR1 MDHEN and CDR2 SYDVKM. The germline V and J ends were trimmed by 5 bases and 5 bases, with 22 bases remaining between them. CDR3 length: 16 residues. In DNA, the CDR3 is TGTGCCAGCAGTACTATCTTAGGAGGGAGCTGCCACGAGCAGTACTTC. Amino acid sequence: CASSTILGGSCHEQYF. Complete variable domain (other parts from reference TRBV28 and TRBJ2-7): DVKVTQSSRYLVKRTGEKVFLECVQDMDHENMFWYRQDPGLGLRLIYFSYDVKMKEKGDIPEGYSVSREKKERFSLILESASTNQTSMYLCASSTILGGSCHEQYFGPGTRLTVT.

The chain has TRBV7-3 and TRBJ2-5; D is unclear. This CDR3 is built from 14 residues. Germline V gene data show CDR1 as SGHTA and CDR2 as FQGTGA. V lost 4 bases to trimming and J lost 1 base, with 10 bases between them. CDR3 DNA sequence: TGTGCCAGCAGCTCAGCCGGCGGCCAAGAGACCCAGTACTTC. This sequence encodes CASSSAGGQETQYF.

The V and J genes are TRBV7-9 and TRBJ2-4, with 11 bases fitting TRBD1. The length of the CDR3 is 15 residues. Germline V CDR1 and CDR2: SEHNR, FQNEAQ (reference sequence). V dropped 7 bases and J dropped 6; count of bases not matched to a gene: 8. Here the CDR3 DNA reads TGTGCCAGCATCCGGGGACAGGGGGACGTAAACATTCAGTACTTC. It translates to CASIRGQGDVNIQYF.

The gene calls are TRBV7-2 and TRBJ2-3; 8 nucleotides match TRBD1. Looked up from germline, CDR1 is SGHTA and CDR2 is FQGNSA. The CDR3 covers 17 residues. V shed 4 bases, J shed 4 bases, and the junction held 13 bases outside the gene matches. This CDR3 is CASSYRQGPVSADTQYF. The CDR3 nucleotides read TGTGCCAGCAGCTACAGACAGGGGCCGGTTTCGGCAGATACGCAGTATTTT.

A word on this clone: Other DNA sequences from this sample encode an identical CDR3 as well. The chain links TRBV9 to TRBJ2-7; D gene uncertain. Trimming cost V 0 bases and J 7 bases, with 8 bases left between them. The CDR3 is made up of 12 amino acids. Germline assignment: CDR1 SGDLS and CDR2 YYNGEE. CDR3 amino acids: CASSVGAGEQYF. CDR3 nucleotide sequence: TGTGCCAGCAGCGTAGGGGCTGGGGAGCAGTACTTC. The full variable domain, its missing parts supplied by reference TRBV9 and TRBJ2-7, is DSGVTQTPKHLITATGQRVTLRCSPRSGDLSVYWYQQSLDQGLQFLIQYYNGEERAKGNILERFSAQQFPDLHSELNLSSLELGDSALYFCASSVGAGEQYFGPGTRLTVT.

The V and J genes are TRBV13 and TRBJ2-1; 12 bases match TRBD2. Trimming cost V 5 bases and J 6 bases; bases outside gene matches: 5. The CDR3 sequence is 15 residues long. Germline assignment: CDR1 PRHDT and CDR2 FYEKMQ (reference sequence). The CDR3 is CASSILAGGSNEQFF. The DNA for the CDR3 is TGTGCCAGCAGCATACTAGCGGGGGGCTCCAATGAGCAGTTCTTC.

The J gene is TRBJ2-3, the V gene TRBV6-5; 8 bases match TRBD2. With 6 bases clipped from V and 8 bases from J, the junction kept 7 bases outside the gene matches. The germline gives CDR1 MNHEY, CDR2 SVGAGI. This CDR3 has 13 amino acids. The CDR3 sequence is CASREREWSTQYF. CDR3 bases: TGTGCCAGCAGAGAGCGGGAGTGGAGTACGCAGTATTTT.

The rearrangement uses TRBV18 and TRBJ2-7; 8 nucleotides match TRBD1. The CDR3 covers 15 residues. After removal of 2 bases from V and 3 bases from J, the junction contained 6 bases not matched to a gene. Germline V gene lookup returns CDR1 KGHSH and CDR2 LQKENI. The CDR3 region has the DNA TGTGCCAGCTCACCAATCGGACAGGGCGGCTACGAGCAGTACTTC. Translated: CASSPIGQGGYEQYF.

J is TRBJ1-5 and V is TRBV27; no reliable D call. Trimming cost V 3 bases and J 4 bases, with 7 bases left between them. The CDR3 has 13 amino acids. CDR1 is MNHEY and CDR2 is SMNVEV in the germline V gene (reference sequence). CDR3: CASSFLQNQPQHF. In nucleotides, the CDR3 is TGTGCCAGCAGTTTTTTGCAGAATCAGCCCCAGCATTTT.

The V call is TRBV30, the J call TRBJ1-2; tentatively, D is TRBD1 (6 bases). CDR3 length: 12 residues. Trimming stripped 4 bases from V and 8 bases from J, with 14 bases between. Germline assignment: CDR1 GTSNPN and CDR2 SVGIG (reference sequence). The chain's CDR3 is CAWKDSLEGYTF. In DNA, the CDR3 is TGTGCCTGGAAGGACAGTTTAGAGGGCTACACCTTC.